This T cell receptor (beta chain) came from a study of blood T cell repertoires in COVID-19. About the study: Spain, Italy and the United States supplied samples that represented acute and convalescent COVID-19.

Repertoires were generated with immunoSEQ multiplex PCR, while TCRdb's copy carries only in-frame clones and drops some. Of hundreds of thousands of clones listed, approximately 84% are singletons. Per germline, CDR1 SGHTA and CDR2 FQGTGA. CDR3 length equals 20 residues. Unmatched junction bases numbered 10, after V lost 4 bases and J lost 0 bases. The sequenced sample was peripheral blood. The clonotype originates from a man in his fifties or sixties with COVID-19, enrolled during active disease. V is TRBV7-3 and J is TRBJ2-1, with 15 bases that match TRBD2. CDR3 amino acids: CASSSGLAGGPWSSYNEQFF. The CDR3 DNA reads TGTGCCAGCAGCTCCGGACTAGCGGGGGGGCCCTGGAGCTCCTACAATGAGCAGTTCTTC.